This TCR beta chain was profiled in a study of beta chain features in type 1 diabetes. General study results and limits: Type 1 diabetes patients showed a moderate but significant shortening of TCRB CDR3s in all four CD4+ subsets. Still unanswered here is whether HLA type influences TCRB rearrangement. The naive, central memory and Treg TCRB repertoires of patients appeared to be more similar to one another than those of healthy donors. Reads derived from cDNA could over-represent cells showing high TCR expression. Patients and controls would be equally affected if PCR favored shorter templates.

Reverse transcription of all isolated RNA meant that expressed TCRB transcripts were sequenced. Sequenced by immunoSEQ multiplex PCR; TCRdb stores in-frame clones only, minus some. The sample holds approximately 58,000 clones; 60% to 70% are singletons and the top ten take 0.25% to 0.35%. The CDR3 totals 17 residues. Trimming took 2 bases from V and 0 from J, leaving 14 bases between them. CDR1 is KGHSH, CDR2 LQKENI, per germline. Details on this clone: Its antigen is unknown.

The chain carries TRBV18 and TRBJ2-1, with a tentative D call TRBD2 (5 bases). The sequence derives from a young woman with type 1 diabetes. Specimen: stem cell memory CD4+ T cells from blood. The CDR3 here is CASSPREGVSSYNEQFF. For the CDR3, the DNA is TGTGCCAGCTCACCAAGAGAGGGAGTGAGCTCCTACAATGAGCAGTTCTTC.